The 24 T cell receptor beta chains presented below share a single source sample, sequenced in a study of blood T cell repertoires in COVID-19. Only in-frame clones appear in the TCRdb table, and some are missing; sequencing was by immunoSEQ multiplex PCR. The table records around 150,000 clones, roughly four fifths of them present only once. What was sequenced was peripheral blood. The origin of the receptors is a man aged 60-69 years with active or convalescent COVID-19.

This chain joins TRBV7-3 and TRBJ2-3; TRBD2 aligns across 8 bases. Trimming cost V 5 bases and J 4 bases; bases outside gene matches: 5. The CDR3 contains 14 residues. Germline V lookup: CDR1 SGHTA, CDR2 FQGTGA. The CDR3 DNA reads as TGTGCCAGCAGCCTAGCGGGTCGGGCAGATACGCAGTATTTT. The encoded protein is CASSLAGRADTQYF.

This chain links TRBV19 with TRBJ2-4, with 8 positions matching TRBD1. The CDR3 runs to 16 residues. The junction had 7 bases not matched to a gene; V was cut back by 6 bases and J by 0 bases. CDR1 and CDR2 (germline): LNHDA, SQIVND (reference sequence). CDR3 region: CASSDTGGLAKNIQYF. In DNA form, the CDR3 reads TGTGCCAGTAGCGATACAGGGGGTTTAGCCAAAAACATTCAGTACTTC.

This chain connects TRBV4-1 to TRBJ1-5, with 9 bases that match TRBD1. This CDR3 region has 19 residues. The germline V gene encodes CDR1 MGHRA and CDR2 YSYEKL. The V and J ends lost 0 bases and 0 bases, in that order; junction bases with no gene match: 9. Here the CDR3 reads CASSQDQGQGRGSNQPQHF. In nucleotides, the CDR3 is TGCGCCAGCAGCCAAGATCAGGGACAGGGTAGGGGTAGCAATCAGCCCCAGCATTTT.

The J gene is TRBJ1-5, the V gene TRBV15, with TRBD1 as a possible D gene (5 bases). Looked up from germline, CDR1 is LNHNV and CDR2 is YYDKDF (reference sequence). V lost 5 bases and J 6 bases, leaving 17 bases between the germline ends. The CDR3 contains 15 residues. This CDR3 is CATSLGWGEAQPQHF. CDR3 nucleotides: TGTGCCACCAGCCTAGGATGGGGGGAAGCTCAGCCCCAGCATTTT.

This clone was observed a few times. Here the CDR3 reads CASSGAGQGVNQPQHF. The CDR3 nucleotides are TGTGCCAGCAGTGGGGCGGGACAGGGGGTTAATCAGCCCCAGCATTTT. The rearrangement uses TRBV2 and TRBJ1-5; 11 bases agree with TRBD1. V trimming: 4 bases; J trimming: 4 bases; junction bases outside the gene matches: 6. The CDR3 has 16 amino acids. Germline CDR1 and CDR2: SNHLY and FYNNEI.

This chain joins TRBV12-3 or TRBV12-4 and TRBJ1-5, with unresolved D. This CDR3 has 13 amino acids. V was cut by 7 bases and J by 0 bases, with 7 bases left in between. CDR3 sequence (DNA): TGTGCCAGCACGGAGTATAGCAATCAGCCCCAGCATTTT. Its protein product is CASTEYSNQPQHF.

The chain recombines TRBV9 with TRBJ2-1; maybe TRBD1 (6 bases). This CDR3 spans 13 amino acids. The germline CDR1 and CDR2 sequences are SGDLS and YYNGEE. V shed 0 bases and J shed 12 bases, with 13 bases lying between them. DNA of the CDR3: TGTGCCAGCAGCGTAGGCCCCTTAGGGGGGCAGTTCTTC. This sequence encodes CASSVGPLGGQFF.

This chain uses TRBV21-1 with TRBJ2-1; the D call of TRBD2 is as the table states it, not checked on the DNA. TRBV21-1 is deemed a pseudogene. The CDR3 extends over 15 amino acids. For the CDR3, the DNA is TGTGCCAGCAGCAAGAAGGCGGGAGCTGGCAATGAGCAGTTCTTC. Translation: CASSKKAGAGNEQFF.

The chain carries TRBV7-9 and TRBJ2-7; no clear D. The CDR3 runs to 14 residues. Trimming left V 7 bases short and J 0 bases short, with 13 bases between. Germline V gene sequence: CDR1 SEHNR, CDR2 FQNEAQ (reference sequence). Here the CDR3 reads CASTSQLSSYEQYF. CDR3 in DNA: TGTGCCAGCACATCGCAACTATCCTCCTACGAGCAGTACTTC.

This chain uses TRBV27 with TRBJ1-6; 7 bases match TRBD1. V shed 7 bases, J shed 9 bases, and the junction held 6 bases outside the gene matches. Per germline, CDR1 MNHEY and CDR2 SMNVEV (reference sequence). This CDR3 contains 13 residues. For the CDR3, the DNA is TGTGCCAGCACGACAGGGTGGGCTTCACCCCTCCACTTT. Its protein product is CASTTGWASPLHF.

The CDR3 sequence is CASSQGQGANYGYTF. In nucleotides, the CDR3 is TGTGCCAGCAGCCAGGGACAGGGAGCTAACTATGGCTACACCTTC. The rearrangement joins TRBV3-1 (or the pseudogene TRBV3-2) to TRBJ1-2; TRBD1 agrees at 9 bases. Germline V lookup: CDR1 LGHDT, CDR2 YNNKEL (reference sequence). The V segment lost 3 bases and the J segment 0 bases; nucleotides outside the gene matches: 2. This CDR3 contains 15 residues.

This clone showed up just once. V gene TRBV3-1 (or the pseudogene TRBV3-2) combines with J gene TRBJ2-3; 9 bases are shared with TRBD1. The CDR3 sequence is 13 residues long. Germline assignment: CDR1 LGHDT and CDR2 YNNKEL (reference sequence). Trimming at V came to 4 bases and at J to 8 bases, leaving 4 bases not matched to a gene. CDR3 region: CASSRDRDGTQYF. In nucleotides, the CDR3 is TGTGCCAGCAGCCGGGACAGGGATGGTACGCAGTATTTT.

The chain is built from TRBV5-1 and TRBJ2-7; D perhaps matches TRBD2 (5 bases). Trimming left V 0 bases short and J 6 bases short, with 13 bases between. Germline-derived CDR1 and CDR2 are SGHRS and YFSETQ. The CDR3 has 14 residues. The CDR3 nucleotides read TGCGCCAGCAGCTTGGTGGTCGGCCGGGGCGAGCAGTACTTC. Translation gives CASSLVVGRGEQYF.

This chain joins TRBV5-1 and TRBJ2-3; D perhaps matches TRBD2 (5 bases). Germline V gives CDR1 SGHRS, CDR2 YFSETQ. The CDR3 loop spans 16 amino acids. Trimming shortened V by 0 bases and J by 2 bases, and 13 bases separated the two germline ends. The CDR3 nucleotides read TGCGCCAGCAGCTTGGGGGCTAGCAGCTCCACAGATACGCAGTATTTT. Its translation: CASSLGASSSTDTQYF. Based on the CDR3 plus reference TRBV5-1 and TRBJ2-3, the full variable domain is KAGVTQTPRYLIKTRGQQVTLSCSPISGHRSVSWYQQTPGQGLQFLFEYFSETQRNKGNFPGRFSGRQFSNSRSEMNVSTLELGDSALYLCASSLGASSSTDTQYFGPGTRLTVL.

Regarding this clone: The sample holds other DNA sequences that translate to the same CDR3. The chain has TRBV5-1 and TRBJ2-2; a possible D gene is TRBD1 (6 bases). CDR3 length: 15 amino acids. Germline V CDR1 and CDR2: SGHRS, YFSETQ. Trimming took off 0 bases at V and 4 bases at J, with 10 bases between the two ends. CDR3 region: CASSLDRVGTGELFF. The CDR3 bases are TGCGCCAGCAGCTTGGACAGGGTGGGCACCGGGGAGCTGTTTTTT.

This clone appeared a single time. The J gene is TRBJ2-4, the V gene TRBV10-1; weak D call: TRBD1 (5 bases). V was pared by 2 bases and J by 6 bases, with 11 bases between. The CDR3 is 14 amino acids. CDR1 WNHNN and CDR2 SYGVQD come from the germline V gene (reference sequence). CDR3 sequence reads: CASSETQDINIQYF. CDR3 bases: TGCGCCAGCAGTGAGACACAGGACATAAACATTCAGTACTTC.

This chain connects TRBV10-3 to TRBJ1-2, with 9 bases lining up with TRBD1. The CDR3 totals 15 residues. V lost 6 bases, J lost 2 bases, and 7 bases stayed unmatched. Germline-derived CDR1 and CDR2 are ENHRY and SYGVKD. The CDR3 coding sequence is TGTGCCATCAGGGGAGAGGGGACAGGGAACTATGGCTACACCTTC. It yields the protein CAIRGEGTGNYGYTF.

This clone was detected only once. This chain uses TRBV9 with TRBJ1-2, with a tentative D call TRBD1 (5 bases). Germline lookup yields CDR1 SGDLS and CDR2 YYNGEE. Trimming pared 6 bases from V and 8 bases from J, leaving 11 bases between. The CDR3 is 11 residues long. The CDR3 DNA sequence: TGTGCCAGCATGAGGGGAGGGGGCTACACCTTC. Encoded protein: CASMRGGGYTF.

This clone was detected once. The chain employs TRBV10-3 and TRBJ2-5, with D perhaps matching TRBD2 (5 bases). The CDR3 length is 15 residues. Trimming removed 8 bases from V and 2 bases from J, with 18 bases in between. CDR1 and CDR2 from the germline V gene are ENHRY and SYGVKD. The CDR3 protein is CAISRGGQVQETQYF. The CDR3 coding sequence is TGTGCCATCTCTCGCGGAGGCCAGGTACAAGAGACCCAGTACTTC.

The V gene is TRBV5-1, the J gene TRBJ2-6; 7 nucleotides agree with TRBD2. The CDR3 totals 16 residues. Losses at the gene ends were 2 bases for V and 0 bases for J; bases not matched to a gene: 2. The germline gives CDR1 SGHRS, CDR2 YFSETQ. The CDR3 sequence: CASSFSGLSGANVLTF. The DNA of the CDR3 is TGCGCCAGCAGCTTTAGCGGGCTCTCTGGGGCCAACGTCCTGACTTTC.

For the CDR3, the DNA is TGTGCCAGCAGTTATAGCTCTGGGGCCAACGTCCTGACTTTC. It encodes CASSYSSGANVLTF. This sequence joins TRBV2 and TRBJ2-6, with D unclear. V was clipped by 5 bases and J by 0 bases, with 5 bases between them. The CDR3 is made up of 14 amino acids. CDR1 and CDR2 (germline): SNHLY, FYNNEI.

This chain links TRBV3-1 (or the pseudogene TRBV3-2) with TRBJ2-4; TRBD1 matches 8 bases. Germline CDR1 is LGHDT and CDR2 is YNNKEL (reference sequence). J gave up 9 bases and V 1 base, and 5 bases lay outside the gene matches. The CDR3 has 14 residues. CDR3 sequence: CASSQGWGQAIQYF. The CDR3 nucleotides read TGTGCCAGCAGCCAAGGTTGGGGACAGGCCATTCAGTACTTC.

DNA of the CDR3: TGTGCCAGCAGTTACTCTCAGGGGGCCCTTCAAGAGACCCAGTACTTC. The encoded protein is CASSYSQGALQETQYF. V and J are TRBV6-5 and TRBJ2-5; 8 bases are shared with TRBD1. CDR3 length: 16 amino acids. Germline V gene data show CDR1 as MNHEY and CDR2 as SVGAGI. V shed 0 bases and J 2 bases; nucleotides not matched to a gene: 5.

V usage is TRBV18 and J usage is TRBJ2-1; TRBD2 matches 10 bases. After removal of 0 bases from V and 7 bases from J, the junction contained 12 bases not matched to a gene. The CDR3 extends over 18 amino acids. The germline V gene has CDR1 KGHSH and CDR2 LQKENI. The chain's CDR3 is CASSPPGLAGVTRNEQFF. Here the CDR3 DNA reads TGTGCCAGCTCACCACCAGGTCTAGCGGGGGTGACGCGAAATGAGCAGTTCTTC.